This T cell receptor (beta chain) was obtained from a study of shared clonotypes between healthy human individuals. For every subset, genomic DNA was evenly distributed across several immunoSEQ plates. Sequencing was performed with immunoSEQ multiplex PCR; in TCRdb, only in-frame clones are kept and a portion is missing. The sample contains over 2 million clones, 80% to 95% of which appear only once. Sample: naive CD4+ T cells from PBMCs. Subset indicated: CD45RA+ positively selected. The receptor was derived from a man younger than 35 in good health. Some clones in this sample may be carry-over from other donors' samples.

For the CDR3, the DNA is TGTGCCAGCAGTTTCTGGGGGACTAGCGGGAGAGAGTACAATGAGCAGTTCTTC. This translates into CASSFWGTSGREYNEQFF. This chain links TRBV28 with TRBJ2-1; 14 bases agree with TRBD2. J lost 4 bases, V lost 3 bases, and 8 bases had no gene match. The CDR3 sequence is 18 residues long. Germline V gene sequence: CDR1 MDHEN, CDR2 SYDVKM.